This T cell receptor (beta chain) was recovered during a study of Graves' ophthalmopathy and Graves' hyperthyroidism. About the study: Cases classed as stable hyperthyroidism had no ophthalmopathy within 18 months of follow-up. Study results and limitations: Sensitivity of around 88% and specificity of almost 83% were achieved when a 13-signature model separated ophthalmopathy from stable hyperthyroidism. Blood was where most expanded thyroid clonotypes above 0.001 frequency also turned up.

Concerning this clonotype: The target antigen is unknown.

The CDR3 is 19 amino acids. Germline CDR1 SNHLY, CDR2 FYNNEI. The germline V and J ends were trimmed by 3 bases and 4 bases, with 25 bases remaining between them. Included hyperthyroidism patients were aged 18 to 65 and newly diagnosed (under 2 months' duration). From RNA, the CDR3 regions of TCR beta chains were amplified and sequenced. HTBI-primed first-round RT-PCR preceded second-round multiplex PCR. TCRdb called the multiplex PCR reads again in MiXCR, with one record for every CDR3 protein. Of approximately 1.2 million distinct CDR3 sequences in the sample, about 36% were seen once. This chain links TRBV2 with TRBJ1-5; D is uncertain. The sequence came from an adult man with Graves' hyperthyroidism. Sample: peripheral blood or thyroid tissue (not recorded which). Here the CDR3 reads CASSDLFSLGSFWNQPQHF. The CDR3 nucleotides are TGTGCCAGCAGTGATTTATTCAGTCTGGGGAGTTTTTGGAATCAGCCCCAGCATTTT.